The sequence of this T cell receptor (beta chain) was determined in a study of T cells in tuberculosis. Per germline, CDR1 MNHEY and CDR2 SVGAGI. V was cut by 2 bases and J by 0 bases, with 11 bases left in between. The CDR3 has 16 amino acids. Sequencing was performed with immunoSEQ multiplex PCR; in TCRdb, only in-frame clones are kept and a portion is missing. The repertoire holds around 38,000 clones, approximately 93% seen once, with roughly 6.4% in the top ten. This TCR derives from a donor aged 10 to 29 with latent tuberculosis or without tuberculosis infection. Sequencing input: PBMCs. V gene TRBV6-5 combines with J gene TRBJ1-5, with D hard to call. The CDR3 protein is CASSYPRSHSNQPQHF. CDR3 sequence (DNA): TGTGCCAGCAGTTACCCTCGGTCTCATAGCAATCAGCCCCAGCATTTT.